This T cell receptor (beta chain) was observed in a study of CD8+CD57+ T cells in acquired aplastic anemia. Patients sequenced had flow cytometry evidence of CD8+CD57+ cell expansion. Acquired aplastic anemia of severe grade affected all patients. The use of genomic DNA as template underpinned the TCR beta VDJ and CDR3 profiling. TCRdb re-derived calls from the reads in MiXCR, one entry per CDR3 protein. Of some 170,000 distinct CDR3 sequences detected, 45% to 55% appear once; the ten largest clones hold 1.1%. From germline, CDR1 is SGHAT and CDR2 FQDESV (reference sequence). The CDR3 totals 17 residues. J lost 2 bases, V lost 5 bases, and 12 bases had no gene match.

Specimen: sorted CD4+, CD8+, or CD8+CD57+ T cells (not recorded which) from PBMCs. This clonotype was sampled from a human donor with aplastic anemia. The chain uses TRBV11-1 and TRBJ2-1, with 7 positions matching TRBD2. The CDR3 region is CASSPRTSSIPYNEQFF. The CDR3 DNA sequence: TGTGCCAGCAGCCCCAGGACTAGTTCGATCCCCTACAATGAGCAGTTCTTC. The complete variable domain, with remaining parts taken from reference TRBV11-1 and TRBJ2-1, reads EAEVAQSPRYKITEKSQAVAFWCDPISGHATLYWYRQILGQGPELLVQFQDESVVDDSQLPKDRFSAERLKGVDSTLKIQPAELGDSAMYLCASSPRTSSIPYNEQFFGPGTRLTVL.